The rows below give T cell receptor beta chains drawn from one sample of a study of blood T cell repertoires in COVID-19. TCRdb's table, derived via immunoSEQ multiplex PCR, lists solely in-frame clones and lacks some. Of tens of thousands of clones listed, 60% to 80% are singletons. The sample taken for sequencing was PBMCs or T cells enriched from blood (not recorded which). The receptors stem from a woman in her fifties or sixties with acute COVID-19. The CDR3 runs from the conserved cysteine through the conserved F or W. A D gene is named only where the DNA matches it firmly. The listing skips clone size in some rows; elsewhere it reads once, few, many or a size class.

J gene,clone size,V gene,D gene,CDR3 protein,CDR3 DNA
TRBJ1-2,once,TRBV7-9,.,CASSLAGLNYGYTF,TGTGCCAGCAGCCTCGCAGGGCTAAACTATGGCTACACCTTC
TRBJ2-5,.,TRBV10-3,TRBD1,CAITLAYDRGGETQYF,TGTGCCATCACCCTGGCCTATGACAGGGGGGGGGAGACCCAGTACTTC
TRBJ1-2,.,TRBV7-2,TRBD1,CASSENRGLGYTF,TGTGCCAGCAGCGAGAACAGGGGGCTTGGCTACACCTTC
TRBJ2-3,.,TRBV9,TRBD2,CASSPTSGGADTQYF,TGTGCCAGCAGCCCGACTAGCGGGGGAGCAGATACGCAGTATTTT
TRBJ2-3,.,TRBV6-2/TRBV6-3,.,CASSYRMRVSTDTQYF,TGTGCCAGCAGTTATCGGATGCGGGTTAGCACAGATACGCAGTATTTT
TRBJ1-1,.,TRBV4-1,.,CASSQDIRTVNTEAFF,TGCGCCAGCAGCCAAGATATTAGGACAGTTAACACTGAAGCTTTCTTT
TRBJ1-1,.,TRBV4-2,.,CASSGHQRENTEAFF,TGTGCCAGCAGCGGTCACCAGCGGGAGAACACTGAAGCTTTCTTT
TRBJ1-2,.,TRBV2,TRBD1,CASSEGEGAVYGYTF,TGTGCCAGCAGTGAAGGAGAGGGGGCGGTTTATGGCTACACCTTC
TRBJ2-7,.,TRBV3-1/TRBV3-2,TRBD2,CASSPSGGLHGEQYF,TGTGCCAGCAGCCCTAGCGGGGGGCTACATGGCGAGCAGTACTTC
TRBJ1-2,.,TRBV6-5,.,CASSYSGLGDGYTF,TGTGCCAGCAGTTACTCGGGGCTGGGCGATGGCTACACCTTC
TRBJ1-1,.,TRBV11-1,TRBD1,CASSPGQANTEAFF,TGTGCCAGCAGTCCGGGACAGGCGAACACTGAAGCTTTCTTT
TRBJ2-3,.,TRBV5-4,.,CASSSAGLTDTQYF,TGTGCCAGCAGCTCCGCAGGGCTCACAGATACGCAGTATTTT
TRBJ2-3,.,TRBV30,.,CAWSAGPATQYF,TGTGCCTGGAGTGCAGGGCCCGCTACGCAGTATTTT
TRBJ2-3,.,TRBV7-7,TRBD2,CASSREAGSTDTQYF,TGTGCTAGCAGCCGGGAGGCAGGAAGCACAGATACGCAGTATTTT
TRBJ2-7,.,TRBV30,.,CAWSALHGSYEQYF,TGTGCCTGGAGTGCGCTTCACGGGAGCTACGAGCAGTACTTC
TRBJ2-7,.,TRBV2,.,CASSSLASEQYF,TGTGCCAGCAGCTCACTAGCTAGCGAGCAGTACTTC
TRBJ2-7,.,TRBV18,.,CASSPPRPYEQYF,TGTGCCAGCTCACCACCGAGGCCCTACGAGCAGTACTTC
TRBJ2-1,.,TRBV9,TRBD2,CASSVSGLAVYNEQFF,TGTGCCAGCAGCGTATCGGGACTAGCGGTATACAATGAGCAGTTCTTC
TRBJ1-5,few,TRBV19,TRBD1,CASLDRGINQPQHF,TGTGCCAGTTTGGACAGGGGGATAAATCAGCCCCAGCATTTT
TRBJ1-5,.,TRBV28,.,CASLVVGGKQPQHF,TGTGCCAGTTTGGTTGTCGGGGGAAAACAGCCCCAGCATTTT
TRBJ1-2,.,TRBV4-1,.,CASSQQGTRARYTF,TGCGCCAGCAGCCAACAGGGGACTAGAGCCCGCTACACCTTC
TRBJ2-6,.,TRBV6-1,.,CASSGTSVRQSSGANVLTF,TGTGCCAGCAGTGGTACCTCCGTGCGACAGTCCTCTGGGGCCAACGTCCTGACTTTC
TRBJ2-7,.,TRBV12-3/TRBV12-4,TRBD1,CASRPGTGLEQYF,TGTGCCAGCAGACCCGGGACAGGGTTAGAGCAGTACTTC
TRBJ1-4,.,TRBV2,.,CASSALRAPNEKLFF,TGTGCCAGCAGCGCCCTCAGGGCCCCTAATGAAAAACTGTTTTTT
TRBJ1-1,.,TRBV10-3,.,CAIKPPGSNTEAFF,TGTGCCATCAAACCCCCAGGATCGAACACTGAAGCTTTCTTT